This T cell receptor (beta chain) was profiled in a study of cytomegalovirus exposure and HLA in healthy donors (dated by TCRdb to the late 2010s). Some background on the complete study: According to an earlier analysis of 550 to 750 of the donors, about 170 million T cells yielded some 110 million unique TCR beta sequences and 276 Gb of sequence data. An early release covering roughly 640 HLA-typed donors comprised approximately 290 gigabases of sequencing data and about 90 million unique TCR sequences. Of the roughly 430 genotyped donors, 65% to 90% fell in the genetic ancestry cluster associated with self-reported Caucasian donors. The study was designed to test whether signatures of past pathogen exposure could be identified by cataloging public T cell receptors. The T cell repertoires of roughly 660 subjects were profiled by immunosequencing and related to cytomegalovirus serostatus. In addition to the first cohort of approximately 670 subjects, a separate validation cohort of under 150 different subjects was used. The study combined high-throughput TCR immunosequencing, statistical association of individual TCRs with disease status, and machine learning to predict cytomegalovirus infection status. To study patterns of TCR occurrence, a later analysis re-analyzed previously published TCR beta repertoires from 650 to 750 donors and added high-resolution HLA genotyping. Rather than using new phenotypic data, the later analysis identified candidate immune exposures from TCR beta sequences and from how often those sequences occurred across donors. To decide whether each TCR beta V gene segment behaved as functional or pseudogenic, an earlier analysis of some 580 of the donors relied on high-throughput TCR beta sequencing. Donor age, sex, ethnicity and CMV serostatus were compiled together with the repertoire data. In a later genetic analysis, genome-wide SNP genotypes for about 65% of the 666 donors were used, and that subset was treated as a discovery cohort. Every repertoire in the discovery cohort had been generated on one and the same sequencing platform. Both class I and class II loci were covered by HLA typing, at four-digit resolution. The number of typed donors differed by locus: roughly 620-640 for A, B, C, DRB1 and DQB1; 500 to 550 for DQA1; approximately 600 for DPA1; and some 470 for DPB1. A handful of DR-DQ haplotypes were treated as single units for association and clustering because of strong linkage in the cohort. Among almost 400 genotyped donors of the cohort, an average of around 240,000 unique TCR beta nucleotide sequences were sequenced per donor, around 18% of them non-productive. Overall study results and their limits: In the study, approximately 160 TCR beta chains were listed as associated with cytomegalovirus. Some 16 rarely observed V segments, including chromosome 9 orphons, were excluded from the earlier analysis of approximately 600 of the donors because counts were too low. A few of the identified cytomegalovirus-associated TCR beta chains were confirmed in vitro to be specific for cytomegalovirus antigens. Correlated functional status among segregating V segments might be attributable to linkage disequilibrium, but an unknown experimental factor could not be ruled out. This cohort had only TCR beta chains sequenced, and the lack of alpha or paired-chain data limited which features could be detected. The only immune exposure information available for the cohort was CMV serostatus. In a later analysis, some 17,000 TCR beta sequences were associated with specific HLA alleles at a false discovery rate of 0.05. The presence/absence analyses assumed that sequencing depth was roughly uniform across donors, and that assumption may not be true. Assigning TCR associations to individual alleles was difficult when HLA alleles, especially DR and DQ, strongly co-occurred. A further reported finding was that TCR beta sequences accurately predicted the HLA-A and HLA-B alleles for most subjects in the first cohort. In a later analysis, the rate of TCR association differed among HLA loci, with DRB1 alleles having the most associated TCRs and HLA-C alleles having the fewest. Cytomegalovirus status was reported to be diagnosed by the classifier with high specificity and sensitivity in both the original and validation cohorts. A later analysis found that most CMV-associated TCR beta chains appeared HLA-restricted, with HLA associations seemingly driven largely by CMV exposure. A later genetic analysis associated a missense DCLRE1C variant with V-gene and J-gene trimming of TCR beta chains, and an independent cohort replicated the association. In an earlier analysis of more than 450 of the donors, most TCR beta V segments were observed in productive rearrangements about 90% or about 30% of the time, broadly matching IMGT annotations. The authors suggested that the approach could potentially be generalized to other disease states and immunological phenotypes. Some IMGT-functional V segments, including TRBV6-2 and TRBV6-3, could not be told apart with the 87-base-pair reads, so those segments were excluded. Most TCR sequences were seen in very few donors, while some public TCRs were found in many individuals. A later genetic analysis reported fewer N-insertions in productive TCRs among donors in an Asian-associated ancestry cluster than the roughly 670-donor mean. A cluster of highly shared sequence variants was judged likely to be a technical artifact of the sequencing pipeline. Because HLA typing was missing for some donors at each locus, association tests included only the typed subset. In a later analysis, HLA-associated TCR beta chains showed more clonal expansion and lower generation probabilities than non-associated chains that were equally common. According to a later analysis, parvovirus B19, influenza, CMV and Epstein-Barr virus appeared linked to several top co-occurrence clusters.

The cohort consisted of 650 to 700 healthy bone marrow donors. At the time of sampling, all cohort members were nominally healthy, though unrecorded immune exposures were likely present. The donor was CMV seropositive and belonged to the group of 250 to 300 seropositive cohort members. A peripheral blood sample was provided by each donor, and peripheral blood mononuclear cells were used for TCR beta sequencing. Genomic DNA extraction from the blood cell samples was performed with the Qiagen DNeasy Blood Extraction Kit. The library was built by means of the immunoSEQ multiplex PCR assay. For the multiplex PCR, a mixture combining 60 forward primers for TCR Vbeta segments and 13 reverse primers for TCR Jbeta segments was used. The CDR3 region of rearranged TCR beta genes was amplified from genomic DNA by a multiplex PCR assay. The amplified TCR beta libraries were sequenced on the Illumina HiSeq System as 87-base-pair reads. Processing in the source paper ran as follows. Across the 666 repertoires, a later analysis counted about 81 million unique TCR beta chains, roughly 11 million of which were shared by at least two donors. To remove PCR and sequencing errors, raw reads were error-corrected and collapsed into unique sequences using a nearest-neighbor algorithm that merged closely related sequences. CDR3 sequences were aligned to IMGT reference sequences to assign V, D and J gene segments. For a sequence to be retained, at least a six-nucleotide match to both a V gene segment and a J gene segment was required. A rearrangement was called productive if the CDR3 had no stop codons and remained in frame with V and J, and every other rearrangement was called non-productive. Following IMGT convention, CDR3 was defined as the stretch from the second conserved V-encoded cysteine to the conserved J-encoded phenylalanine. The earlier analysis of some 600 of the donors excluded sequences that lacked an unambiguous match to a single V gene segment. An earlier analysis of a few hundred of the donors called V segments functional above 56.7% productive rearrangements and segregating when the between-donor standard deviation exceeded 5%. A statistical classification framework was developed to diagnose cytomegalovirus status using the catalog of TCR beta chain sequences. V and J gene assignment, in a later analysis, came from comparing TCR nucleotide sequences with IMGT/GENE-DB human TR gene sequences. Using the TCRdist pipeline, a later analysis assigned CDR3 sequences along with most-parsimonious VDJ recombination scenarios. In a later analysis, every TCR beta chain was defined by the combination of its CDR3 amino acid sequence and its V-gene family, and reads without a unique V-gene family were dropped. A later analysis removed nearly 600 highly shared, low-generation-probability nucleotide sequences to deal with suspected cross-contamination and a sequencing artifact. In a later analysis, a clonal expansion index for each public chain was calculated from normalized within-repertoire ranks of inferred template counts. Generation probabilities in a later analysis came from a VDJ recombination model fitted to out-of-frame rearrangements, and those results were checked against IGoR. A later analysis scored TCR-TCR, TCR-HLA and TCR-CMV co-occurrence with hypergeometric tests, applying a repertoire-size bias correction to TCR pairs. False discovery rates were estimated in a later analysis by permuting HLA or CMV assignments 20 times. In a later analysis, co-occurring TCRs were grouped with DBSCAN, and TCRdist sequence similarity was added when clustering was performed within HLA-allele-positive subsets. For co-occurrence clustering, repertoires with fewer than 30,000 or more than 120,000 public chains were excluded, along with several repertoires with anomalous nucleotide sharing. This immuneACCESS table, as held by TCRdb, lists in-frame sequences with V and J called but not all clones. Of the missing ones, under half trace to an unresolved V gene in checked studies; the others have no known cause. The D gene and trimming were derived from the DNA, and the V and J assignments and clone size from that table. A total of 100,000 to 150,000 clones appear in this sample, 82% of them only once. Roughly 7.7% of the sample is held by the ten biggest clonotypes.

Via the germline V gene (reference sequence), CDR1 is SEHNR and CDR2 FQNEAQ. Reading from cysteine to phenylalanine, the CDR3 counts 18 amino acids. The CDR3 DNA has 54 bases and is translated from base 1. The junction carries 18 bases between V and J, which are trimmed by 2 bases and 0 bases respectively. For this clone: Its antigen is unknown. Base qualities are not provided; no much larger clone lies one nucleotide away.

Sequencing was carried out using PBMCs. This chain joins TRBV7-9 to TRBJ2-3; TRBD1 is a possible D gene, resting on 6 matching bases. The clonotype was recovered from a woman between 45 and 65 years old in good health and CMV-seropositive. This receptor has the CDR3 CASSLPIRTATSTDTQYF. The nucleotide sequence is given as TGTGCCAGCAGCTTACCGATACGGACAGCGACTAGCACAGATACGCAGTATTTT. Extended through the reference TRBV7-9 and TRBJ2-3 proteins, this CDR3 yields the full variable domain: DTGVSQNPRHKITKRGQNVTFRCDPISEHNRLYWYRQTLGQGPEFLTYFQNEAQLEKSRLLSDRFSAERPKGSFSTLEIQRTEQGDSAMYLCASSLPIRTATSTDTQYFGPGTRLTVL.